The 10 T cell receptor beta chains reported below all come from one sample, sequenced in a study of tumor and adjacent non-tumor tissue in lung cancer. The library came from three nested PCR rounds adapted from ARM-PCR protocols. TCRdb redid the calling of the multiplex PCR reads with MiXCR, one entry per CDR3 protein. The data contain roughly 120,000 distinct CDR3 sequences, 50% to 70% of them seen just once; the ten biggest clones take up about 20%. RNA was extracted from bulk tissue without any cell sorting. Distant lung tissue was collected more than 3 cm away from the tumor edge. The sample comprised distant non-tumor lung tissue. The receptors originated from a man aged 60 to 75 with non-small cell lung cancer.

About this clonotype: This may be a read error: a much more frequent sequence differs by one nucleotide. The rearrangement uses TRBV12-3 or TRBV12-4 and TRBJ2-7; D is possibly TRBD2 (6 bases). The CDR3 runs to 13 residues. The CDR3 here is CASKSSASYKQYF. The CDR3 coding sequence is TGTGCCAGCAAGTCTAGCGCCTCCTACAAGCAGTACTTC.

The chain has TRBV29-1 and TRBJ1-2; D is unresolved. V lost 0 bases, J lost 4 bases, and 9 bases lay in between. Germline V gene lookup returns CDR1 SQVTM and CDR2 ANQGSEA. The CDR3 runs to 13 residues. The CDR3 is CSVEELRGYGYTF. CDR3 sequence (DNA): TGCAGCGTTGAAGAACTCCGGGGCTATGGCTACACCTTC.

This clonotype was found a few times. This may arise from a read error, as a much more abundant clone is one base away. The rearrangement joins TRBV6-6 to TRBJ1-2, with D tentatively TRBD1 (6 bases). The ends were cut back, 5 bases at V and 3 bases at J, with 13 bases in the middle. Per germline, CDR1 MNHNY and CDR2 SVGAGI (reference sequence). The CDR3 covers 14 residues. CDR3: CASSKAGADYGYTF. In DNA, the CDR3 is TGTGCCAGCAGTAAGGCAGGGGCCGACTATGGCTACACCTTC.

As regards this clonotype: Germline is not matched at one junction end, which may reflect a read error. V usage is TRBV6-2 or TRBV6-3 and J usage is TRBJ2-2, with 7 bases identical to TRBD2. Germline values: CDR1 MNHEY, CDR2 SVGEGT. The CDR3 spans 15 residues. Here the CDR3 reads CASSPLARRYGEPFF. The CDR3 nucleotides are TGTGCCAGCAGCCCACTAGCGCGAAGGTACGGGGAGCCGTTTTTT.

For this clonotype: One end of the junction is discordant with germline, which a read error may explain. The rearrangement links TRBV11-3 to TRBJ2-7, with 8 nucleotides matching TRBD1. Germline CDR1 reads SGHNT; CDR2 reads YENEEA. This CDR3 region has 15 residues. The CDR3 coding sequence is TGTGTCAGCATCCATACCGGGACAGGCAACGAAGAGCAGTACTTC. Amino acid sequence: CVSIHTGTGNEEQYF.

For this clonotype: A much larger clone lies one base from this, so it may be a read error. DNA for the CDR3: TGTGCCAGCGGTCGGGGCCGTGAGCAGTTCTTC. Its translation is CASGRGREQFF. This rearrangement joins TRBV6-2 or TRBV6-3 to TRBJ2-1; D may be TRBD1 or TRBD2 (5 bases each). The CDR3 runs 11 residues. Germline V CDR1 and CDR2: MNHEY, SVGEGT. V dropped 8 bases and J dropped 9 bases, with 11 bases sitting between them.

In its sample, this clonotype was seen a few times. One junction end disagrees with the germline gene, perhaps due to a read error. CDR3 nucleotide sequence: TGTGCCAGCAGTCCCACTTCGGGTGGTGCCGGCACTTTCTTC. It specifies CASSPTSGGAGTFF. The chain carries TRBV2 and TRBJ1-2; D remains ambiguous. Germline CDR1 SNHLY, CDR2 FYNNEI. The CDR3 spans 14 residues.

Comments on this clonotype: This may stem from a read error, because a much larger clone lies one nucleotide away. V gene TRBV20-1 combines with J gene TRBJ2-5; tentatively, D is TRBD2 (7 bases). The CDR3 covers 13 residues. The germline gives CDR1 DFQATT, CDR2 SNEGSKA (reference sequence). As DNA, the CDR3 is TGCAGTTCTAGGGGGGGGTTCCGGGAGACCCAGTACTTC. Protein sequence: CSSRGGFRETQYF.

As concerns this clonotype: This may be a read error, as it is one base from a much larger clone. The rearrangement joins TRBV5-1 to TRBJ2-2; 8 nucleotides line up with TRBD2. Germline V gene sequence: CDR1 SGHRS, CDR2 YFSETQ. This CDR3 comprises 17 residues. With 4 bases clipped from V and 2 bases from J, the junction kept 10 bases outside the gene matches. CDR3 sequence: CASSACSGTRNTGELFF. The DNA for the CDR3 is TGCGCCAGCAGCGCCTGTTCCGGGACTAGAAACACCGGGGAGCTGTTTTTT.

This clonotype was found many times. The chain combines TRBV10-3 with TRBJ1-2; perhaps TRBD1 as D (5 bases). CDR3 size: 16 residues. Germline V lookup: CDR1 ENHRY, CDR2 SYGVKD. The V end was cut by 4 bases, the J end by 2 bases, with 17 bases between. The chain's CDR3 is CAISGSFTTANYGYTF. CDR3 DNA: TGTGCCATCAGTGGTTCTTTCACGACAGCCAACTATGGCTACACCTTC.